The 14 T cell receptor beta chains reported below all come from one sample, sequenced in a study of beta chain features in type 1 diabetes. Study-level results: Among patients with Type 1 diabetes, TCRB CDR3s were moderately but significantly shorter in every one of the four CD4+ subsets.

Expressed TCRB transcripts were sequenced, since all the RNA that had been isolated was reverse transcribed. The data were produced by immunoSEQ multiplex PCR, yet TCRdb's version contains in-frame clones alone and is incomplete. Here the sample spans more than 550,000 clones, over 11% being singletons. For these TCRs, the target antigens are not known. What was sequenced was naive CD4+ T cells from blood. Receptors originate from a man between 18 and 35 years old with type 1 diabetes.

This clone was seen more than once but under ten times. The chain joins TRBV5-4 to TRBJ2-5; TRBD2 matches 10 bases. This CDR3 comprises 15 residues. Germline loops: CDR1 SGHNT, CDR2 YYREEE (reference sequence). The trim removed 4 bases at V and 4 bases at J, leaving 7 bases unmatched. DNA for the CDR3: TGTGCCAGCAGCCCCCAGCGGGGGGGGAGAGAGACCCAGTACTTC. The encoded protein is CASSPQRGGRETQYF.

The sample holds a few counts of this clone. The rearrangement links TRBV7-9 to TRBJ1-1; the D is unclear. V shed 3 bases and J shed 5 bases, with 7 bases lying between them. Germline loops: CDR1 SEHNR, CDR2 FQNEAQ (reference sequence). The CDR3 has 12 amino acids. The CDR3: CASSFMVTEAFF. The CDR3 DNA reads TGTGCCAGCAGCTTTATGGTGACTGAAGCTTTCTTT.

This clone appeared a few times. The chain combines TRBV29-1 with TRBJ1-5, with D perhaps TRBD1 (6 bases). This CDR3 is 13 amino acids long. Trimming cost V 4 bases and J 7 bases, with 14 bases left between them. Germline CDR1 and CDR2: SQVTM and ANQGSEA. The CDR3 loop reads CSVVEGRGQPQHF. The CDR3 bases are TGCAGCGTTGTGGAGGGAAGGGGGCAGCCCCAGCATTTT.

Regarding this clone: This same CDR3 is encoded by further DNA sequences in the sample. The gene calls are TRBV30 and TRBJ2-2; the D is unclear. The CDR3 is made up of 14 amino acids. Trimming pared 0 bases from V and 2 bases from J, leaving 7 bases between. Germline V gives CDR1 GTSNPN, CDR2 SVGIG (reference sequence). The CDR3, as DNA: TGTGCCTGGAGTGTACTGCTCAACACCGGGGAGCTGTTTTTT. It yields the protein CAWSVLLNTGELFF.

This clone was detected a few times. This chain joins TRBV18 and TRBJ2-1; D uncertain. This CDR3 is 14 amino acids long. The germline V and J ends were trimmed by 3 bases and 9 bases, with 15 bases remaining between them. Germline V lookup: CDR1 KGHSH, CDR2 LQKENI. The CDR3 DNA is TGTGCCAGCTCACCTCAGGACCAGTTAGTTGAGCAGTTCTTC. Translated: CASSPQDQLVEQFF.

The rearrangement uses TRBV7-9 and TRBJ1-1; D gene unclear. This CDR3 is 15 amino acids long. The V and J ends lost 5 bases and 0 bases respectively, with 13 bases between them. Germline V gene lookup returns CDR1 SEHNR and CDR2 FQNEAQ (reference sequence). CDR3 sequence (DNA): TGTGCCAGCAGCCCCCGAAATGGGGTGAACACTGAAGCTTTCTTT. Amino acids: CASSPRNGVNTEAFF.

Comment on this clone: The sample carries other DNA sequences with the same CDR3. The chain links TRBV7-2 to TRBJ2-5; possibly TRBD2 for D (6 bases). Germline V CDR1 and CDR2: SGHTA, FQGNSA. The CDR3 is 13 amino acids. V was trimmed by 0 bases and J by 5 bases, leaving 7 bases between them. CDR3 nucleotides: TGTGCCAGCAGCTTAGCGCTAGCGGAGACCCAGTACTTC. Amino acid sequence: CASSLALAETQYF.

To note about this clone: Distinct nucleotide sequences in the sample also encode this CDR3. This sequence joins TRBV5-1 and TRBJ1-1; D unclear. V was clipped by 0 bases and J by 5 bases, with 2 bases between them. Germline CDR1 SGHRS, CDR2 YFSETQ. The CDR3 is 11 residues long. The CDR3 nucleotides read TGCGCCAGCAGCTTGGGGACTGAAGCTTTCTTT. Amino acid sequence: CASSLGTEAFF.

In its sample, this clone was seen a few times. The gene calls are TRBV4-1 and TRBJ1-3; weak D call: TRBD1 (6 bases). V lost 1 base, J lost 2 bases, and 15 bases lay in between. This CDR3 has 17 residues. The germline V gene encodes CDR1 MGHRA and CDR2 YSYEKL. The CDR3 spells CASSQASYGGTGNTIYF. CDR3 sequence (DNA): TGCGCCAGCAGCCAAGCCTCGTACGGGGGCACTGGAAACACCATATATTTT.

V is TRBV5-1 and J is TRBJ2-7; TRBD1 is a possible D gene (6 bases). Trimming took 7 bases from V and 0 from J, leaving 14 bases between them. Germline V gene lookup returns CDR1 SGHRS and CDR2 YFSETQ. The CDR3 spans 14 residues. CDR3 sequence (DNA): TGCGCCAGCGCCATAGACAGGTTCTCCTACGAGCAGTACTTC. Its translation: CASAIDRFSYEQYF.

This clone has only a few counts. The rearrangement uses TRBV7-2 and TRBJ2-1, with D maybe TRBD1 (7 bases). The germline V gene has CDR1 SGHTA and CDR2 FQGNSA. V gave up 2 bases and J gave up 1 base, with 12 bases separating them. This CDR3 has 16 amino acids. The chain's CDR3 is CASSLKGAGSYNEQFF. In DNA, the CDR3 is TGTGCCAGCAGCTTAAAGGGGGCGGGATCCTACAATGAGCAGTTCTTC.

The chain recombines TRBV25-1 with TRBJ2-1; tentatively, D is TRBD2 (6 bases). V shed 9 bases and J shed 3 bases, with 12 bases lying between them. CDR1 is MGHDK, CDR2 SYGVNS, per germline. This CDR3 comprises 13 residues. The CDR3 DNA sequence: TGTGCCAGTGCGGGGTACTACTACAATGAGCAGTTCTTC. It encodes CASAGYYYNEQFF. The whole variable domain, filled in from reference TRBV25-1 and TRBJ2-1, reads EADIYQTPRYLVIGTGKKITLECSQTMGHDKMYWYQQDPGMELHLIHYSYGVNSTEKGDLSSESTVSRIRTEHFPLTLESARPSHTSQYLCASAGYYYNEQFFGPGTRLTVL.

This clone was seen a few times. The chain has TRBV7-8 and TRBJ2-3; 9 nucleotides agree with TRBD2. With 4 bases clipped from V and 2 bases from J, the junction kept 13 bases outside the gene matches. The CDR3 runs to 18 residues. CDR1 and CDR2 (germline): SGHVS, FQNEAQ. The DNA for the CDR3 is TGTGCCAGCAGCTCACACGGGGGAGCGGGGGGCAACACAGATACGCAGTATTTT. It is translated as CASSSHGGAGGNTDTQYF.

This clone was seen more than once but under ten times. V gene TRBV9 combines with J gene TRBJ1-4; a possible D gene is TRBD1 (5 bases). V was shortened by 0 bases and J by 3 bases, with 15 bases between the two germline ends. Germline V gene lookup returns CDR1 SGDLS and CDR2 YYNGEE. There are 17 residues in the CDR3. The CDR3 DNA reads as TGTGCCAGCAGCGTAGAGGGGACGGGGGTTGCTAATGAAAAACTGTTTTTT. Translating gives CASSVEGTGVANEKLFF.